These 14 T cell receptor beta chains were sequenced from one sample in a study of T cell repertoires in cytomegalovirus infection. One entry per CDR3 protein, called by TCRdb with MiXCR from the reads. Altogether around 120,000 distinct CDR3 sequences are present, roughly a quarter being singletons, with the ten largest covering 34%. These receptors' antigens are unknown. The sequencing input was PBMCs, sequenced either directly or after in vitro stimulation (not recorded which). These receptors all come from a human donor in good health (CMV status not recorded). Some clones in this sample may be carry-over from other donors' samples.

This clonotype was counted between two and nine times. The J gene is TRBJ2-1, the V gene TRBV4-1; a weak D match, TRBD1 (6 bases). This CDR3 contains 13 residues. Germline CDR1 and CDR2: MGHRA and YSYEKL. The V and J ends lost 4 bases and 10 bases respectively, with 14 bases between them. In DNA, the CDR3 is TGCGCCAGCAGCCTTACTAGGGGGTCAGAGCAGTTCTTC. Its translation: CASSLTRGSEQFF.

Note on this clonotype: At one boundary the junction diverges from the germline segment, which might be a read error. CDR3 in amino acids: CASTLVLGSEYEQYF. The CDR3 DNA is TGTGCCAGCACCTTAGTCCTAGGATCAGAGTACGAGCAGTACTTC. This chain uses TRBV7-2 with TRBJ2-7, with D hard to call. Germline V CDR1 and CDR2: SGHTA, FQGNSA. This CDR3 is built from 15 residues.

This clonotype appeared many times. This sequence joins TRBV10-2 and TRBJ2-1; TRBD2 matches at 13 bases. V was clipped by 3 bases and J by 9 bases; unmatched bases: 20. The V gene's germline CDR1 is WSHSY and CDR2 SAAADI. The CDR3 is made up of 20 amino acids. CDR3 DNA sequence: TGCGCCAGCAGTGATACACCCGGGACTAGCGGGATTAGCGCGCGCGGTGAGCAGTTCTTC. Translated, it gives CASSDTPGTSGISARGEQFF.

The chain joins TRBV20-1 to TRBJ1-5; maybe TRBD1 (6 bases). The length of the CDR3 is 16 residues. V was clipped by 4 bases and J by 0 bases, with 16 bases between them. CDR1 is DFQATT and CDR2 is SNEGSKA in the germline V gene (reference sequence). CDR3 sequence (DNA): TGCAGTGCTATTCCAACAGGGTGGTATAGCAATCAGCCCCAGCATTTT. Protein sequence: CSAIPTGWYSNQPQHF.

In this sample, this clonotype turned up a few times. The V gene is TRBV12-3 or TRBV12-4, the J gene TRBJ1-3; perhaps TRBD1 as D (5 bases). This CDR3 comprises 11 residues. V dropped 6 bases and J dropped 11 bases, with 11 bases sitting between them. CDR3 nucleotides: TGTGCCAGCAGCCTGGGGGAGGCCATATATTTT. Translated, it gives CASSLGEAIYF.

V is TRBV5-4 and J is TRBJ1-1; no firm D call. Germline V gives CDR1 SGHNT, CDR2 YYREEE (reference sequence). The V end was cut by 4 bases, the J end by 3 bases, with 16 bases between. The CDR3 runs 15 residues. The CDR3 loop reads CASSIAGREYTEAFF. DNA of the CDR3: TGTGCCAGCAGCATTGCCGGGAGGGAGTACACTGAAGCTTTCTTT.

The genes are TRBV28 and TRBJ2-5, with 9 bases aligning to TRBD1. This CDR3 spans 13 amino acids. V lost 8 bases to trimming and J lost 2 bases; unmatched junction nucleotides: 3. Germline V gene lookup returns CDR1 MDHEN and CDR2 SYDVKM. The DNA for the CDR3 is TGTGCCAGCCACAGGGGGCAACAAGAGACCCAGTACTTC. Translation gives CASHRGQQETQYF.

This chain connects TRBV27 to TRBJ2-3, with D tentatively TRBD1 or TRBD2 (5 bases each). The germline gives CDR1 MNHEY, CDR2 SMNVEV (reference sequence). This CDR3 region has 16 residues. Trimming pared 4 bases from V and 0 bases from J, leaving 14 bases between. CDR3 bases: TGTGCCAGCAGTTCAACTAGGGGAACTAGCACAGATACGCAGTATTTT. As protein: CASSSTRGTSTDTQYF.

This clonotype was counted once. This rearrangement joins TRBV29-1 to TRBJ2-3; the D gene could be TRBD1 or TRBD2 (6 bases each). This CDR3 is 14 amino acids long. From germline, CDR1 is SQVTM and CDR2 ANQGSEA. Trimming pared 7 bases from V and 0 bases from J, leaving 14 bases between. CDR3 nucleotides: TGCAGCGCCCGAGGGGGGAGTAGCACAGATACGCAGTATTTT. It yields the protein CSARGGSSTDTQYF.

This clonotype has at least ten counts. This rearrangement joins TRBV7-2 to TRBJ2-3; 7 nucleotides match TRBD1. Germline values: CDR1 SGHTA, CDR2 FQGNSA. The trim removed 6 bases at V and 2 bases at J, leaving 5 bases unmatched. CDR3 length equals 14 residues. CDR3 in amino acids: CASSRDSLTDTQYF. For the CDR3, the DNA is TGTGCCAGCAGTCGGGACAGCCTCACAGATACGCAGTATTTT.

This clonotype has just a few counts. The chain's CDR3 is CASSQDSQASYNEQFF. For the CDR3, the DNA is TGCGCCAGCAGCCAAGATTCCCAGGCCTCCTACAATGAGCAGTTCTTC. The rearrangement uses TRBV4-3 and TRBJ2-1; D is unclear. This CDR3 has 16 amino acids. Germline lookup yields CDR1 LGHNA and CDR2 YSLEER. The V gene lost 0 bases and the J gene lost 0 bases, with 9 bases spanning the gap.

This clonotype was seen more than once but under ten times. A read error may be the cause here, since a much bigger clone is one base away. The chain combines TRBV4-3 with TRBJ1-1, with no clear D. V was shortened by 0 bases and J by 1 base, with 6 bases between the two germline ends. CDR1 is LGHNA, CDR2 YSLEER, per germline. This CDR3 region has 14 residues. Written as DNA, the CDR3 is TGCGCCAGCAGCCAAGATTCCAGGAACACTGAAGCTTTCTTT. This translates into CASSQDSRNTEAFF.

This clonotype was counted a few times. This chain connects TRBV7-9 to TRBJ2-1; D not certain. This CDR3 is built from 13 residues. Germline loops: CDR1 SEHNR, CDR2 FQNEAQ (reference sequence). The V gene lost 1 base and the J gene lost 2 bases, with 3 bases spanning the gap. The CDR3 bases are TGTGCCAGCAGCTTAGTCGCCTACAATGAGCAGTTCTTC. Amino acid sequence: CASSLVAYNEQFF.

This clonotype has ten or more counts. V usage is TRBV27 and J usage is TRBJ2-3; 14 bases fit TRBD2. CDR3 size: 18 residues. J gave up 8 bases and V 5 bases, and 15 bases lay outside the gene matches. CDR1 and CDR2 (germline): MNHEY, SMNVEV (reference sequence). The CDR3 DNA is TGTGCCAGCAGTGCCGGACTAGCGGGAGGCCCAACAAGGGTTACGCAGTATTTT. Translation gives CASSAGLAGGPTRVTQYF.